The 7 T cell receptor beta chains presented below share a single source sample, sequenced in a study of PD-1 blockade in classical Hodgkin lymphoma. The assay was immunoSEQ multiplex PCR, and TCRdb's table has in-frame clones only and misses some. Found here are 96,000 or so clones, just over 90% of them singletons; the top ten hold less than 2%. Sample time point: cycle 4 day 1 (C4D1), after less than 7 weeks of nivolumab. Every one of the patients relapsed after autologous stem cell transplantation (brentuximab vedotin exposure was variable). Sample: peripheral blood mononuclear cells (PBMCs), taken before the fourth cycle of nivolumab. These receptors were obtained from a human donor with classical Hodgkin lymphoma.

The V call is TRBV6-5, the J call TRBJ2-1; the match to TRBD1 covers 9 bases. Germline V gene data show CDR1 as MNHEY and CDR2 as SVGAGI. The CDR3 is made up of 15 amino acids. The junction had 6 bases not matched to a gene; V was cut back by 0 bases and J by 9 bases. The CDR3 here is CASSYSGTGWAEQFF. The CDR3 DNA is TGTGCCAGCAGTTACTCTGGGACAGGGTGGGCTGAGCAGTTCTTC.

The chain recombines TRBV6-5 with TRBJ2-3; D unclear. The V and J ends lost 2 bases and 2 bases respectively, with 14 bases between them. The CDR3 contains 16 residues. Germline CDR1 reads MNHEY; CDR2 reads SVGAGI. CDR3 loop: CASSYGRPFNTDTQYF. In DNA form, the CDR3 reads TGTGCCAGCAGTTACGGAAGACCCTTCAACACAGATACGCAGTATTTT.

The chain carries TRBV5-1 and TRBJ2-3, with 14 positions matching TRBD2. This CDR3 contains 17 residues. Unmatched junction bases numbered 8, after V lost 4 bases and J lost 4 bases. The germline CDR1 and CDR2 sequences are SGHRS and YFSETQ. CDR3 region: CASSLRLAGGLADTQYF. The CDR3 nucleotides read TGCGCCAGCAGCCTCCGACTAGCGGGAGGGCTGGCAGATACGCAGTATTTT.

The chain has TRBV29-1 and TRBJ2-5; possibly TRBD1 for D (6 bases). Germline CDR1 is SQVTM and CDR2 is ANQGSEA. The CDR3 is made up of 11 amino acids. V was trimmed by 7 bases and J by 9 bases, leaving 15 bases between them. The DNA of the CDR3 is TGCAGCGGACGTAGGGCAGGGGCCCAGTACTTC. Encoded protein: CSGRRAGAQYF.

This clone is categorized as medium-sized (0.01 to 0.1%). This rearrangement joins TRBV2 to TRBJ1-1; unclear D gene. The V gene lost 6 bases and the J gene lost 5 bases, with 7 bases spanning the gap. CDR3 length: 11 residues. The V gene's germline CDR1 is SNHLY and CDR2 FYNNEI. CDR3 sequence reads: CASREYTEAFF. DNA of the CDR3: TGTGCCAGCAGGGAATATACTGAAGCTTTCTTT.

This chain uses TRBV9 with TRBJ2-7; 8 nucleotides line up with TRBD1. The CDR3 extends over 14 amino acids. Per germline, CDR1 SGDLS and CDR2 YYNGEE. With 0 bases clipped from V and 6 bases from J, the junction kept 5 bases outside the gene matches. Here the CDR3 reads CASSVAGTGPEQYF. CDR3 in DNA: TGTGCCAGCAGCGTAGCCGGGACAGGCCCCGAGCAGTACTTC.

This chain uses TRBV4-2 with TRBJ2-2; 7 bases agree with TRBD2. Trimming removed 3 bases from V and 4 bases from J; junction bases left unmatched: 5. The CDR3 sequence is 15 residues long. Looked up from germline, CDR1 is LGHNA and CDR2 is YNFKEQ. CDR3 nucleotide sequence: TGTGCCAGCAGCCAGACGGGAGGAGCCACCGGGGAGCTGTTTTTT. As protein: CASSQTGGATGELFF.